The 12 T cell receptor beta chains in this list originate from one sample, sequenced in a study of cytomegalovirus exposure and HLA in healthy donors. The table came from immunoSEQ multiplex PCR; TCRdb's copy has only in-frame clones and leaves some out. Found here are over 50,000 clones, about 96% of them singletons; the top ten hold approximately 1.2%. The sequenced sample was PBMCs. The receptor source for this set is a woman aged 18-29 years in good health and CMV-seronegative.

V is TRBV7-6 and J is TRBJ1-1; weak D call: TRBD1 (6 bases). Trimming left V 5 bases short and J 4 bases short, with 17 bases between. The CDR3 contains 15 residues. Germline lookup yields CDR1 SGHVS and CDR2 FNYEAQ. The CDR3 DNA reads as TGTGCCAGCAGCCCCGCCCAGGGGTTGGGCACTGAAGCTTTCTTT. Residues: CASSPAQGLGTEAFF.

This chain joins TRBV19 and TRBJ2-7; 7 nucleotides agree with TRBD1. V shed 1 base and J 3 bases; nucleotides not matched to a gene: 3. The CDR3 is 14 residues long. Germline V lookup: CDR1 LNHDA, CDR2 SQIVND (reference sequence). CDR3 sequence reads: CASSIGRQGYEQYF. The CDR3 DNA follows: TGTGCCAGTAGTATAGGTCGACAGGGCTACGAGCAGTACTTC. The entire variable domain, with the rest obtained from reference TRBV19 and TRBJ2-7, is as follows: DGGITQSPKYLFRKEGQNVTLSCEQNLNHDAMYWYRQDPGQGLRLIYYSQIVNDFQKGDIAEGYSVSREKKESFPLTVTSAQKNPTAFYLCASSIGRQGYEQYFGPGTRLTVT.

V and J are TRBV18 and TRBJ2-1; TRBD2 matches 7 bases. V was clipped by 4 bases and J by 4 bases; unmatched bases: 7. CDR1 is KGHSH, CDR2 LQKENI, per germline. CDR3 size: 15 residues. The CDR3 region has the DNA TGTGCCAGCTCACAAGGGACTATTTTGTACAATGAGCAGTTCTTC. As protein: CASSQGTILYNEQFF.

V is TRBV27 and J is TRBJ2-7; TRBD1 agrees at 8 bases. The ends lost 8 bases at V and 5 bases at J; junction bases unmatched: 5. The CDR3 runs to 12 residues. CDR1 is MNHEY, CDR2 SMNVEV, per germline (reference sequence). CDR3 residues: CASRQGMNEQYF. In DNA form, the CDR3 reads TGTGCCAGCCGACAGGGGATGAACGAGCAGTACTTC.

The rearrangement joins TRBV9 to TRBJ2-1; TRBD2 matches at 7 bases. The CDR3 loop spans 15 amino acids. Germline V gene sequence: CDR1 SGDLS, CDR2 YYNGEE. Germline trimming cut 3 bases from V and 6 bases from J; bases unmatched to any gene: 9. As DNA, the CDR3 is TGTGCCAGCAGCGCCCCGGGACTACCCTCCAATGAGCAGTTCTTC. It yields the protein CASSAPGLPSNEQFF.

This clone has only one observation. The chain links TRBV28 to TRBJ1-2; D gene unclear. The CDR3 is 14 amino acids. Trimming cost V 7 bases and J 0 bases, with 12 bases left between them. The V gene's germline CDR1 is MDHEN and CDR2 SYDVKM. CDR3 region: CASTLGVANYGYTF. In DNA, the CDR3 is TGTGCCAGCACCCTCGGGGTAGCTAACTATGGCTACACCTTC.

The chain combines TRBV6-5 with TRBJ1-2; 8 positions match TRBD1. Trimming took 7 bases from V and 9 from J; bases not matched to a gene: 7. Germline-derived CDR1 and CDR2 are MNHEY and SVGAGI. The CDR3 is made up of 12 amino acids. The CDR3 sequence: CASTKDRVSYTF. In DNA form, the CDR3 reads TGTGCCAGCACCAAGGACAGGGTGAGCTACACCTTC.

The rearrangement joins TRBV27 to TRBJ1-1; D gene uncertain. The CDR3 is 15 amino acids. Looked up from germline, CDR1 is MNHEY and CDR2 is SMNVEV (reference sequence). V lost 1 base and J lost 4, with 13 bases in between. The CDR3 region is CASSLLALPGTEAFF. The DNA of the CDR3 is TGTGCCAGCAGTTTATTGGCCCTCCCGGGCACTGAAGCTTTCTTT.

The rearrangement links TRBV6-1 to TRBJ2-7; no clear D gene. The CDR3 is 10 amino acids. With 3 bases removed from V and 9 bases from J, the gap between germline ends came to 6 bases. Looked up from germline, CDR1 is MNHNS and CDR2 is SASEGT. CDR3 DNA: TGTGCCAGCAGTGAGTTGGCGCAGTACTTC. Translation: CASSELAQYF.

This chain uses TRBV10-3 with TRBJ2-1, with TRBD2 matching 10 bases. J gave up 4 bases and V 7 bases, and 4 bases lay outside the gene matches. Germline-derived CDR1 and CDR2 are ENHRY and SYGVKD. There are 14 residues in the CDR3. CDR3 sequence: CAIKGLAAYNEQFF. The DNA of the CDR3 is TGTGCCATCAAAGGACTAGCGGCTTACAATGAGCAGTTCTTC.

The chain carries TRBV30 and TRBJ1-1; D is possibly TRBD1 (5 bases). Trimming pared 4 bases from V and 4 bases from J, leaving 16 bases between. The CDR3 is 14 residues long. Per the germline V gene, CDR1 is GTSNPN and CDR2 is SVGIG (reference sequence). CDR3 sequence: CAWTPGRGGTEAFF. The DNA of the CDR3 is TGTGCCTGGACTCCAGGACGCGGGGGCACTGAAGCTTTCTTT.

The V and J genes are TRBV2 and TRBJ2-3; 8 nucleotides align to TRBD1. Germline CDR1 and CDR2: SNHLY and FYNNEI. V gave up 4 bases and J gave up 1 base; unmatched junction bases: 1. CDR3 length equals 14 residues. CDR3 bases: TGTGCCAGCAGTGTGACAGGGGGCACAGATACGCAGTATTTT. Amino acids: CASSVTGGTDTQYF. The variable domain in full, completed from reference TRBV2 and TRBJ2-3, reads EPEVTQTPSHQVTQMGQEVILRCVPISNHLYFYWYRQILGQKVEFLVSFYNNEISEKSEIFDDQFSVERPDGSNFTLKIRSTKLEDSAMYFCASSVTGGTDTQYFGPGTRLTVL.